The 3 T cell receptor beta chains listed next were all sequenced from one sample in a study of OX40 agonist ivuxolimab in advanced cancers. Sequencing was performed with immunoSEQ multiplex PCR; in TCRdb, only in-frame clones are kept and a portion is missing. Of around 61,000 clones in the sample, roughly 84% were seen once. The sequencing here drew on CD4+ or CD8+ T cells sorted from blood, taken in a trial of the OX40 agonist ivuxolimab. These receptors came from an adult with an advanced solid tumor such as melanoma, head and neck, liver or kidney cancer.

The V gene is TRBV10-1, the J gene TRBJ2-2; maybe TRBD2 (5 bases). Per germline, CDR1 WNHNN and CDR2 SYGVQD (reference sequence). The CDR3 extends over 14 amino acids. Trimming took off 5 bases at V and 5 bases at J, with 12 bases between the two ends. CDR3 in amino acids: CASSRAGVTGELFF. The DNA of the CDR3 is TGCGCCAGCAGTAGGGCCGGGGTTACCGGGGAGCTGTTTTTT.

This chain connects TRBV5-1 to TRBJ2-3; 7 nucleotides match TRBD1. CDR1 SGHRS and CDR2 YFSETQ come from the germline V gene. V lost 4 bases, J lost 4 bases, and 6 bases stayed unmatched. The CDR3 is made up of 14 amino acids. CDR3 nucleotide sequence: TGCGCCAGCAGCGCGATAACAGGGGCAGATACGCAGTATTTT. This sequence encodes CASSAITGADTQYF.

The gene calls are TRBV7-2 and TRBJ1-2; D not certain. Trimming left V 5 bases short and J 7 bases short, with 17 bases between. The germline V gene has CDR1 SGHTA and CDR2 FQGNSA. The CDR3 extends over 14 amino acids. The CDR3 DNA reads as TGTGCCAGCAGCCAAGGAACTGGGCAGGCTGGCTACACCTTC. Residues: CASSQGTGQAGYTF.